The 29 T cell receptor beta chains given below trace back to one sample, sequenced in a study of OX40 agonist ivuxolimab in advanced cancers. Using immunoSEQ multiplex PCR, the repertoire was profiled, and TCRdb retains in-frame clones only, with some absent. The table includes tens of thousands of clones, around 85% detected once. Sequences were derived from CD4+ or CD8+ T cells sorted from blood, sampled in a trial of the OX40 agonist ivuxolimab. The receptors here all came from an adult with an advanced solid tumor such as melanoma, head and neck, liver or kidney cancer.

This clone came up a few times. The J gene is TRBJ1-2, the V gene TRBV19, with 7 bases fitting TRBD1. The CDR3 extends over 14 amino acids. Germline V gene sequence: CDR1 LNHDA, CDR2 SQIVND (reference sequence). V was clipped by 9 bases and J by 0 bases; unmatched bases: 7. CDR3 nucleotides: TGTGCCAGCGACACAGGGGCAGCTAACTATGGCTACACCTTC. Its translation: CASDTGAANYGYTF.

This clone was observed a few times. The rearrangement links TRBV19 to TRBJ1-5, with D hard to call. Germline V gene data show CDR1 as LNHDA and CDR2 as SQIVND (reference sequence). This CDR3 is 15 amino acids long. Trimming removed 1 base from V and 2 bases from J, with 9 bases in between. The CDR3 DNA follows: TGTGCCAGTAGTATAGGAACAGTTGGCAATCAGCCCCAGCATTTT. This codes for CASSIGTVGNQPQHF.

The chain links TRBV2 to TRBJ1-5; 10 nucleotides agree with TRBD1. CDR1 is SNHLY and CDR2 is FYNNEI in the germline V gene. This CDR3 has 15 amino acids. The ends lost 3 bases at V and 11 bases at J; junction bases unmatched: 10. CDR3 coding DNA: TGTGCCAGCAGTGAGGGCCGGGACAGGGGAGTGGCCCAGCATTTT. Amino acids: CASSEGRDRGVAQHF. Variable domain in full (rest from reference TRBV2 and TRBJ1-5): EPEVTQTPSHQVTQMGQEVILRCVPISNHLYFYWYRQILGQKVEFLVSFYNNEISEKSEIFDDQFSVERPDGSNFTLKIRSTKLEDSAMYFCASSEGRDRGVAQHFGDGTRLSIL.

The chain's CDR3 is CASSVVATPYNEQFF. CDR3 sequence (DNA): TGTGCCAGCAGCGTAGTGGCTACCCCCTACAATGAGCAGTTCTTC. The chain carries TRBV9 and TRBJ2-1; no definite D call. The germline V gene encodes CDR1 SGDLS and CDR2 YYNGEE. V was clipped by 0 bases and J by 2 bases, with 9 bases between them. The CDR3 has 15 amino acids. Looking up the rest from reference TRBV9 and TRBJ2-1 gives the full variable domain: DSGVTQTPKHLITATGQRVTLRCSPRSGDLSVYWYQQSLDQGLQFLIQYYNGEERAKGNILERFSAQQFPDLHSELNLSSLELGDSALYFCASSVVATPYNEQFFGPGTRLTVL.

J is TRBJ2-3 and V is TRBV28, with 9 nucleotides matching TRBD1. The V and J ends lost 5 bases and 4 bases, in that order; junction bases with no gene match: 7. CDR1 is MDHEN and CDR2 is SYDVKM in the germline V gene. The length of the CDR3 is 15 residues. The CDR3 region has the DNA TGTGCCAGCAGTATGTCGGGACAGGGACCAGATACGCAGTATTTT. It codes for CASSMSGQGPDTQYF.

The V call is TRBV7-9, the J call TRBJ1-2; no clear D. Germline-derived CDR1 and CDR2 are SEHNR and FQNEAQ (reference sequence). Trimming shortened V by 5 bases and J by 12 bases, and 13 bases separated the two germline ends. This CDR3 is 11 amino acids long. The CDR3 loop reads CASSVTDLHTF. CDR3 sequence (DNA): TGTGCCAGCAGCGTCACAGATCTCCACACCTTC. Combining the CDR3 with reference TRBV7-9 and TRBJ1-2 gives the whole variable domain DTGVSQNPRHKITKRGQNVTFRCDPISEHNRLYWYRQTLGQGPEFLTYFQNEAQLEKSRLLSDRFSAERPKGSFSTLEIQRTEQGDSAMYLCASSVTDLHTFGSGTRLTVV.

CDR3 amino acids: CASSFPNSYEQYF. The CDR3 bases are TGTGCCAGCAGCTTTCCAAACTCCTACGAGCAGTACTTC. The rearrangement links TRBV7-9 to TRBJ2-7, with D hard to call. CDR3 size: 13 residues. The germline V gene encodes CDR1 SEHNR and CDR2 FQNEAQ (reference sequence). Trimming removed 3 bases at V and 0 bases at J, with 6 bases between.

The chain carries TRBV28 and TRBJ2-7; D ambiguous. The germline CDR1 and CDR2 sequences are MDHEN and SYDVKM. This CDR3 spans 16 amino acids. V dropped 5 bases and J dropped 2 bases, with 19 bases sitting between them. For the CDR3, the DNA is TGTGCCAGCAGTCTACTGTCTATCCCTTCCCCCTACGAGCAGTACTTC. Its translation is CASSLLSIPSPYEQYF.

The genes are TRBV14 and TRBJ2-1; 9 bases match TRBD1. V lost 1 base and J lost 4; bases outside the gene matches: 2. The length of the CDR3 is 15 residues. Germline V gives CDR1 SGHDN, CDR2 FVKESK. The CDR3 sequence is CASSQGDRDYNEQFF. For the CDR3, the DNA is TGTGCCAGCAGCCAAGGGGACAGGGATTACAATGAGCAGTTCTTC. Looking up the rest from reference TRBV14 and TRBJ2-1 gives the full variable domain: EAGVTQFPSHSVIEKGQTVTLRCDPISGHDNLYWYRRVMGKEIKFLLHFVKESKQDESGMPNNRFLAERTGGTYSTLKVQPAELEDSGVYFCASSQGDRDYNEQFFGPGTRLTVL.

The chain recombines TRBV10-2 with TRBJ1-1; weak D call: TRBD1 (6 bases). Trimming left V 6 bases short and J 3 bases short, with 14 bases between. This CDR3 spans 14 amino acids. Germline V gene lookup returns CDR1 WSHSY and CDR2 SAAADI. The CDR3 reads CASSLPDSHTEAFF. The CDR3 bases are TGCGCCAGCAGCCTGCCGGACAGCCACACTGAAGCTTTCTTT.

This chain links TRBV5-1 with TRBJ2-7; D unclear. The V gene's germline CDR1 is SGHRS and CDR2 YFSETQ. V dropped 2 bases and J dropped 2 bases, with 11 bases sitting between them. The CDR3 totals 14 residues. The CDR3 nucleotides read TGCGCCAGCAGCTTAGAGGACCCGACCTACGAGCAGTACTTC. Protein: CASSLEDPTYEQYF. The full variable domain, rest sourced from reference TRBV5-1 and TRBJ2-7, is KAGVTQTPRYLIKTRGQQVTLSCSPISGHRSVSWYQQTPGQGLQFLFEYFSETQRNKGNFPGRFSGRQFSNSRSEMNVSTLELGDSALYLCASSLEDPTYEQYFGPGTRLTVT.

This clone was picked up a small number of times. V usage is TRBV11-2 and J usage is TRBJ2-5; TRBD1 matches 9 bases. This CDR3 region has 13 residues. CDR1 SGHAT and CDR2 FQNNGV come from the germline V gene. J gave up 3 bases and V 6 bases, and 2 bases lay outside the gene matches. The CDR3, as DNA: TGTGCCAGCAGACGGACAGGGGAAGAGACCCAGTACTTC. This translates into CASRRTGEETQYF.

The chain combines TRBV28 with TRBJ1-4; 7 bases are a match to TRBD1. CDR1 is MDHEN, CDR2 SYDVKM, per germline. The CDR3 length is 12 residues. The V segment lost 6 bases and the J segment 7 bases; nucleotides outside the gene matches: 2. CDR3 region: CASSWTGEKLFF. CDR3 DNA: TGTGCCAGCAGCTGGACAGGTGAAAAACTGTTTTTT.

This clone has just a few counts. The J gene is TRBJ1-1, the V gene TRBV5-1; 9 nucleotides match TRBD1. Germline V CDR1 and CDR2: SGHRS, YFSETQ. This CDR3 is built from 15 residues. Trimming at V came to 4 bases and at J to 4 bases, leaving 8 bases not matched to a gene. In DNA, the CDR3 is TGCGCCAGCAGCACAGGGACAGGGTGGAGCACTGAAGCTTTCTTT. Amino acids: CASSTGTGWSTEAFF.

V gene TRBV7-2 combines with J gene TRBJ2-1; D perhaps matches TRBD1 (5 bases). Germline lookup yields CDR1 SGHTA and CDR2 FQGNSA. V was shortened by 2 bases and J by 8 bases, with 10 bases between the two germline ends. This CDR3 region has 13 residues. The CDR3 DNA reads as TGTGCCAGCAGCTTACAAGGGGCAGATGAGCAGTTCTTC. Translated: CASSLQGADEQFF.

The genes are TRBV21-1 and TRBJ2-1; TRBD2, as called in the table, went unchecked against the DNA. TRBV21-1 is listed as a pseudogene. This CDR3 has 18 amino acids. The CDR3 DNA sequence: TGTGCCAGCAGCAAACCGGGACTAGCGGGAGTTAAAGACAATGAGCAGTTCTTC. Translated: CASSKPGLAGVKDNEQFF.

V usage is TRBV7-8 and J usage is TRBJ2-3; the D is unclear. V lost 3 bases to trimming and J lost 4 bases, with 8 bases between them. This CDR3 contains 13 residues. The germline V gene has CDR1 SGHVS and CDR2 FQNEAQ. The CDR3: CASSFKGPDTQYF. DNA for the CDR3: TGTGCCAGCAGCTTCAAGGGCCCAGATACGCAGTATTTT.

This clone has only a few counts. The chain employs TRBV27 and TRBJ2-7; TRBD1 aligns across 8 bases. The V gene's germline CDR1 is MNHEY and CDR2 SMNVEV (reference sequence). This CDR3 has 17 amino acids. J gave up 0 bases and V 4 bases, and 11 bases lay outside the gene matches. The CDR3, as DNA: TGTGCCAGCAGTTCCTTCGGACAGGGAGGTCCCTCCTACGAGCAGTACTTC. Protein sequence: CASSSFGQGGPSYEQYF.

This clone turned up a few times. The chain recombines TRBV18 with TRBJ1-5, with 10 positions matching TRBD1. The CDR3 loop spans 14 amino acids. The germline CDR1 and CDR2 sequences are KGHSH and LQKENI. J lost 5 bases, V lost 5 bases, and 3 bases had no gene match. CDR3 nucleotides: TGTGCCAGCTCAGGGGGACAGGGGTATCAGCCCCAGCATTTT. It codes for CASSGGQGYQPQHF.

The rearrangement uses TRBV6-4 and TRBJ2-1; TRBD2 aligns across 11 bases. From germline, CDR1 is MRHNA and CDR2 SNTAGT. Trimming at V came to 6 bases and at J to 4 bases, leaving 5 bases not matched to a gene. The CDR3 length is 15 residues. The CDR3 coding sequence is TGTGCCAGCAGCTGGACTAGCGGGTCGTACAATGAGCAGTTCTTC. Amino acid sequence: CASSWTSGSYNEQFF.

The chain couples TRBV18 to TRBJ2-5; D is uncertain. The V end lost 4 bases, the J end lost 5 bases, and 11 bases lay between the germline ends. CDR3 length equals 13 residues. Germline lookup yields CDR1 KGHSH and CDR2 LQKENI. The CDR3 protein is CASSLTAGETQYF. CDR3 sequence (DNA): TGTGCCAGCTCACTCACCGCTGGGGAGACCCAGTACTTC. The entire variable domain, with the rest obtained from reference TRBV18 and TRBJ2-5, is as follows: NAGVMQNPRHLVRRRGQEARLRCSPMKGHSHVYWYRQLPEEGLKFMVYLQKENIIDESGMPKERFSAEFPKEGPSILRIQQVVRGDSAAYFCASSLTAGETQYFGPGTRLLVL.

The CDR3 protein is CASSLDLGEETQYF. CDR3 bases: TGTGCCAGCAGCTTAGATTTAGGGGAAGAGACCCAGTACTTC. The chain is built from TRBV7-2 and TRBJ2-5, with TRBD1 as a possible D gene (5 bases). There are 14 residues in the CDR3. V lost 1 base to trimming and J lost 3 bases, with 9 bases between them. Germline assignment: CDR1 SGHTA and CDR2 FQGNSA.

This chain connects TRBV11-1 to TRBJ2-5; D unclear. CDR1 and CDR2 from the germline V gene are SGHAT and FQDESV (reference sequence). This CDR3 has 15 amino acids. Trimming left V 1 base short and J 3 bases short, with 12 bases between. Written as DNA, the CDR3 is TGTGCCAGCAGCTTAGGTTTTGTCGCGGAAGAGACCCAGTACTTC. It encodes CASSLGFVAEETQYF.

The chain carries TRBV30 and TRBJ2-7; D is unresolved. The CDR3 contains 13 residues. Deletions cut 3 bases from V and 3 bases from J, with 12 bases between. From germline, CDR1 is GTSNPN and CDR2 SVGIG (reference sequence). The CDR3 protein is CAWRSASYYEQYF. CDR3 coding DNA: TGTGCCTGGAGATCTGCCAGCTACTACGAGCAGTACTTC.

The chain recombines TRBV2 with TRBJ2-3; possible D gene TRBD2, 5 bases. CDR1 is SNHLY and CDR2 is FYNNEI in the germline V gene. Trimming cost V 8 bases and J 2 bases, with 23 bases left between them. CDR3 size: 17 residues. CDR3 amino acids: CASRRRSPSTLTDTQYF. CDR3 in DNA: TGTGCCAGCCGGAGGCGGAGCCCATCTACACTCACAGATACGCAGTATTTT.

The CDR3 spells CASRFPQGNEQYF. CDR3 bases: TGTGCCAGCAGGTTCCCACAGGGTAACGAGCAGTACTTC. The J gene is TRBJ2-7, the V gene TRBV28; the D gene is possibly TRBD1 (6 bases). V gave up 6 bases and J gave up 5 bases, with 14 bases separating them. Germline V gene sequence: CDR1 MDHEN, CDR2 SYDVKM. There are 13 residues in the CDR3.

The rearrangement links TRBV10-3 to TRBJ2-7; possibly TRBD1 for D (6 bases). Germline values: CDR1 ENHRY, CDR2 SYGVKD. The V end was cut by 5 bases, the J end by 3 bases, with 20 bases between. CDR3 length: 16 residues. The CDR3 DNA sequence: TGTGCCATCAGTTTCCCCAGGGGTGGAGTGGGCTACGAGCAGTACTTC. It specifies CAISFPRGGVGYEQYF.

The chain is built from TRBV7-2 and TRBJ2-7; D is perhaps TRBD1 (6 bases). Germline lookup yields CDR1 SGHTA and CDR2 FQGNSA. CDR3 length: 16 amino acids. V was shortened by 5 bases and J by 4 bases, with 21 bases between the two germline ends. CDR3 sequence reads: CASSPGVGATEYEQYF. The CDR3 DNA reads as TGTGCCAGCAGCCCAGGGGTCGGGGCCACCGAGTACGAGCAGTACTTC.

V is TRBV7-2 and J is TRBJ2-7, with no clear D. Germline V CDR1 and CDR2: SGHTA, FQGNSA. The CDR3 sequence is 15 residues long. With 5 bases removed from V and 3 bases from J, the gap between germline ends came to 17 bases. The CDR3 region is CASSLRTEGGYEQYF. CDR3 sequence (DNA): TGTGCCAGCAGCCTAAGGACGGAAGGCGGCTACGAGCAGTACTTC.